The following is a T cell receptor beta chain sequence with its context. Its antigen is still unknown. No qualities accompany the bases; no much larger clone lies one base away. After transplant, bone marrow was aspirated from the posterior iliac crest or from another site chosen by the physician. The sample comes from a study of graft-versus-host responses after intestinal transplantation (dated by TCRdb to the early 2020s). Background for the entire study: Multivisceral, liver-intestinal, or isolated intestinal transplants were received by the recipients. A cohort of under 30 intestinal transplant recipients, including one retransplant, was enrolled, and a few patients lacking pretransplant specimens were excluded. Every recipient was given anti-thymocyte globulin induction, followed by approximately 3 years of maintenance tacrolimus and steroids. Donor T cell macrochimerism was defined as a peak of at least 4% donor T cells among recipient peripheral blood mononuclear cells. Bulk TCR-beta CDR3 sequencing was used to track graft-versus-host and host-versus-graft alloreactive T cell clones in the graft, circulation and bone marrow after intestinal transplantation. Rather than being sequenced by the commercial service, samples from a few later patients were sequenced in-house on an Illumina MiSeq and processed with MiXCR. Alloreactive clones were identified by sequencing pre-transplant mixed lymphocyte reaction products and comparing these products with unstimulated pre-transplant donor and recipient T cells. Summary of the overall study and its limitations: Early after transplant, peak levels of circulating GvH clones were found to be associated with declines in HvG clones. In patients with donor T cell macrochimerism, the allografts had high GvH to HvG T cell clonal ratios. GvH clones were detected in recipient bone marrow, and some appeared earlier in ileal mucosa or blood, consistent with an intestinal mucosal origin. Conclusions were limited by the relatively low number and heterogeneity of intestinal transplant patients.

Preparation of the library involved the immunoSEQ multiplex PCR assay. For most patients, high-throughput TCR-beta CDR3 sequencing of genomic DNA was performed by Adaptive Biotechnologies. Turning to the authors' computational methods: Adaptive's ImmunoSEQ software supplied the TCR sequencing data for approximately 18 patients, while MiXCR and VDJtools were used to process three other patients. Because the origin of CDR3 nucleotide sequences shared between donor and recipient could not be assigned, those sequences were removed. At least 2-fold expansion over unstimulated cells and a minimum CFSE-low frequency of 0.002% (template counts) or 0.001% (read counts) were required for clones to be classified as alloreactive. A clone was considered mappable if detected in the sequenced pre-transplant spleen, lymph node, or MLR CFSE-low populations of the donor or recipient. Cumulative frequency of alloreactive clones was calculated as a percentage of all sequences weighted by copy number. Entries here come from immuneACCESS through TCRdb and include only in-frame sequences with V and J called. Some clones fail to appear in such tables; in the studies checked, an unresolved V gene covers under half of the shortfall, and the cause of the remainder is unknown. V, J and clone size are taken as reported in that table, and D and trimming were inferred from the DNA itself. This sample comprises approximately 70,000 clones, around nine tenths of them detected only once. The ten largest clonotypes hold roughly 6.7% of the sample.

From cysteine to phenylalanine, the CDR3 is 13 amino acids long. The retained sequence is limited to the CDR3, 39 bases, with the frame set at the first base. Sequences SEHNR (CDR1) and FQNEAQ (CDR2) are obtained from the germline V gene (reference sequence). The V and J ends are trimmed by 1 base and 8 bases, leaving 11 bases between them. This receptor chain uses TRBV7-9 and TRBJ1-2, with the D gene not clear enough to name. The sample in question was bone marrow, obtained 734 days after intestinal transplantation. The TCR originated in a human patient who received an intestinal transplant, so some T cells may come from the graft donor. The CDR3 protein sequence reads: CASSLGRFEGYTF. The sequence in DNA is TGTGCCAGCAGCTTAGGGCGATTTGAGGGCTACACCTTC.